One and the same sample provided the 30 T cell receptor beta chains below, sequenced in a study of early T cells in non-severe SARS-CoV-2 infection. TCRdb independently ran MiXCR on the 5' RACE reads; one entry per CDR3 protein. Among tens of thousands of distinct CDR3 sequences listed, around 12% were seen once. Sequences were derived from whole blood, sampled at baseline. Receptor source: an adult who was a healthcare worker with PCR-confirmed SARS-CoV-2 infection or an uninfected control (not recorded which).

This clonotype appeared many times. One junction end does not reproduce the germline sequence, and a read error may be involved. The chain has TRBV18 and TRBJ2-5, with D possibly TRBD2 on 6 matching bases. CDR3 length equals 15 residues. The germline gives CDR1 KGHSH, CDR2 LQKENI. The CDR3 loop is CASSSPTSLQETQYF. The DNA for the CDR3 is TGTGCCAGCTCATCACCAACTAGCCTCCAAGAGACCCAGTACTTC.

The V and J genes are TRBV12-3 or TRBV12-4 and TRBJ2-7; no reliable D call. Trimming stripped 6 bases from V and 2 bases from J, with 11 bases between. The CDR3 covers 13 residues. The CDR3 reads CASSPAGTYEQYF. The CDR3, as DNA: TGTGCCAGCAGCCCCGCCGGTACCTACGAGCAGTACTTC.

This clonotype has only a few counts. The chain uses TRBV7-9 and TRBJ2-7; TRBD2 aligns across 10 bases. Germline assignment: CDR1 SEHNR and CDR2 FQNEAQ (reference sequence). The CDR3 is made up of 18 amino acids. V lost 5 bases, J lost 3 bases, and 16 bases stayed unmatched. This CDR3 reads CASSPLHRPSGRVYEQYF. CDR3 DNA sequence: TGTGCCAGCAGCCCCCTTCACCGGCCCAGCGGGAGGGTCTACGAGCAGTACTTC.

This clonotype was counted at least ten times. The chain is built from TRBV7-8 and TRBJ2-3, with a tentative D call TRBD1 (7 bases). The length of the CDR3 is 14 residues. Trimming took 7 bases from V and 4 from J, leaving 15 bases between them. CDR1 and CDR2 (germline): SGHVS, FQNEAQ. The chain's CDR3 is CASTIFRGADTQYF. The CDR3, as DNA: TGTGCCAGCACAATTTTCAGGGGGGCAGATACGCAGTATTTT.

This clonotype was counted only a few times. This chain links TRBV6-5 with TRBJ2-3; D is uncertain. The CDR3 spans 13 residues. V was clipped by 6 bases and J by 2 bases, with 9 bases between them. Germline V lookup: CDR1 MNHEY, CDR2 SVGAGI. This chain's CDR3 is CASSSEYTDTQYF. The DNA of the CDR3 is TGTGCCAGCAGCTCGGAATACACAGATACGCAGTATTTT.

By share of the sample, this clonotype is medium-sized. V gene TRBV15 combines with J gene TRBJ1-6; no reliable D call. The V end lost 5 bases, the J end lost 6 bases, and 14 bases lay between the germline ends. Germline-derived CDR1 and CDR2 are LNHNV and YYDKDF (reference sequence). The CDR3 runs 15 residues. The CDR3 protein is CATSLRDIPNSPLHF. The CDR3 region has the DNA TGTGCCACCAGCCTCCGGGATATACCTAATTCACCCCTCCACTTT.

CDR3 sequence: CASSQDPSEAGEFQETQYF. As DNA, the CDR3 is TGTGCCAGCAGCCAAGATCCGTCCGAAGCGGGGGAATTCCAAGAGACCCAGTACTTC. This chain joins TRBV3-1 and TRBJ2-5; 8 nucleotides agree with TRBD2. CDR3 length: 19 amino acids. Germline CDR1 reads LGHDT; CDR2 reads YNNKEL (reference sequence). V gave up 0 bases and J gave up 1 base; unmatched junction bases: 13.

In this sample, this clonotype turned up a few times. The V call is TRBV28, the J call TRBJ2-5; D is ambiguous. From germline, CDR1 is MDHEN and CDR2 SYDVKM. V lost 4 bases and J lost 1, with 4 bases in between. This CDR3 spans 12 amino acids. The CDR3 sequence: CASSSLQETQYF. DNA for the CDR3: TGTGCCAGCAGTTCCCTCCAAGAGACCCAGTACTTC.

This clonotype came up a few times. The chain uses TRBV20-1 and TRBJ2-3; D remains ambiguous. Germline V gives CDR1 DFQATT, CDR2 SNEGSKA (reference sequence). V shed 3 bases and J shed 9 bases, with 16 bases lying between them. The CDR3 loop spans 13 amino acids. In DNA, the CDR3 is TGCAGTGCTAGGCCTCGGACGAGTCCAACGCAGTATTTT. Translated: CSARPRTSPTQYF.

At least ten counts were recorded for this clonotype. The CDR3 DNA is TGTGCCAGCAGTTACTCAGGGAAACGCAATCAGCCCCAGCATTTT. Its translation: CASSYSGKRNQPQHF. This chain joins TRBV6-6 and TRBJ1-5, with D hard to call. Trimming removed 0 bases at V and 2 bases at J, with 8 bases between. CDR1 and CDR2 from the germline V gene are MNHNY and SVGAGI (reference sequence). The length of the CDR3 is 15 residues.

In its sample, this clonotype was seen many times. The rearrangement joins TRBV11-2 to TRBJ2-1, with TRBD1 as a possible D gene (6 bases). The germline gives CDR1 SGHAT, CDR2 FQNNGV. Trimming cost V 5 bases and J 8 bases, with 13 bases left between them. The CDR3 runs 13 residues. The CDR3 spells CASSANRDYEQFF. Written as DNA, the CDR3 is TGTGCCAGCAGCGCGAACAGGGATTATGAGCAGTTCTTC.

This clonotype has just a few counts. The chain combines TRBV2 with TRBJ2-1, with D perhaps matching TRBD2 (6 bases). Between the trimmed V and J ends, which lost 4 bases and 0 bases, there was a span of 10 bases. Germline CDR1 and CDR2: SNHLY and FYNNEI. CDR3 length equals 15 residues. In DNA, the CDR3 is TGTGCCAGCAGTGCCTTAGCGGCCTCCTACAATGAGCAGTTCTTC. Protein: CASSALAASYNEQFF.

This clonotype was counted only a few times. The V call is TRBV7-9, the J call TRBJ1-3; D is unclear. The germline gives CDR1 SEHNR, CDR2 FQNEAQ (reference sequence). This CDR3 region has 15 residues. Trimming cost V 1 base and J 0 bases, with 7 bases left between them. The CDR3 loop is CASSLVGDSGNTIYF. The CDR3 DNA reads TGTGCCAGCAGCTTAGTCGGGGACTCTGGAAACACCATATATTTT.

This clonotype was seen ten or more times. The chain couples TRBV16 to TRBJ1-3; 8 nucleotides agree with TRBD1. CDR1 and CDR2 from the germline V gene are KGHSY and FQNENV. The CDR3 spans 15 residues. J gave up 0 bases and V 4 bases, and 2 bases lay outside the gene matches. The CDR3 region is CASSRTGISGNTIYF. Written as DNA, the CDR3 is TGTGCCAGCAGCCGGACAGGGATCTCTGGAAACACCATATATTTT.

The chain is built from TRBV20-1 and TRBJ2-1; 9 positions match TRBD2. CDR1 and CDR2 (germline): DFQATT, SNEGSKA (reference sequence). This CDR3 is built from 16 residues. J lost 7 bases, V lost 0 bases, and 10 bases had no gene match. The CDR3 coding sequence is TGCAGTGCTAGAGATCCTGGACTAGCGACGAGGAATGAGCAGTTCTTC. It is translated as CSARDPGLATRNEQFF.

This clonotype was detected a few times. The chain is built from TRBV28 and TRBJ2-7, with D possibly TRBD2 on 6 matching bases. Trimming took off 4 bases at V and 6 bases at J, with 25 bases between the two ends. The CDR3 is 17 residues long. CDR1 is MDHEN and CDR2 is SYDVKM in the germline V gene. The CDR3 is CASSSANGDSYAVEQYF. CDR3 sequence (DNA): TGTGCCAGCAGTTCCGCGAACGGGGACTCGTATGCGGTCGAGCAGTACTTC.

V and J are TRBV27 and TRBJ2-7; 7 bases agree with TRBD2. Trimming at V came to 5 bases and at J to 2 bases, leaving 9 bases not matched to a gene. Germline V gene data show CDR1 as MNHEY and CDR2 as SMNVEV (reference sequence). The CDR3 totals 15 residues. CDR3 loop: CASSPRGGGTYEQYF. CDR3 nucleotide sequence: TGTGCCAGCAGTCCCCGAGGCGGGGGAACCTACGAGCAGTACTTC.

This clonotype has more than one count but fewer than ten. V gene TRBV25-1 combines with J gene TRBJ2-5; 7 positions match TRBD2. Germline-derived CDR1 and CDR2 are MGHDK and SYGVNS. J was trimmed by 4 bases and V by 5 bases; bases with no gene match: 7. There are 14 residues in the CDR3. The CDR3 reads CASSNREALETQYF. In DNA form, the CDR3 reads TGTGCCAGCAGTAATCGGGAGGCGTTAGAGACCCAGTACTTC.

DNA for the CDR3: TGTGCCAGCAGCGTAGACCCAGGAAGCACTGAAGCTTTCTTT. Residues: CASSVDPGSTEAFF. This sequence joins TRBV9 and TRBJ1-1; D gene uncertain. V dropped 0 bases and J dropped 4 bases, with 10 bases sitting between them. Germline V gene lookup returns CDR1 SGDLS and CDR2 YYNGEE. The CDR3 runs 14 residues.

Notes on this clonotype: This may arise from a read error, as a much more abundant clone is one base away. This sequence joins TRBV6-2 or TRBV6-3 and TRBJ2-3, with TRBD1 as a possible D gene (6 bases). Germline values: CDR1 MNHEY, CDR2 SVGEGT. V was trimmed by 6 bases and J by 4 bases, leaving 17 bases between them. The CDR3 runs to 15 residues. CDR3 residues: CASSPGQRWADTQYF. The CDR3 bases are TGTGCCAGCAGCCCTGGACAGAGATGGGCAGATACGCAGTATTTT.

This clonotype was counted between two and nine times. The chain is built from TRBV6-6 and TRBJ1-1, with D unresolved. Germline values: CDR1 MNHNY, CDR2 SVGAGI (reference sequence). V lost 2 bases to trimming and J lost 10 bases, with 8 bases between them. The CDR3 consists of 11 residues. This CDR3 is CASSYPSGAFF. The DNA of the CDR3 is TGTGCCAGCAGTTACCCCAGTGGAGCTTTCTTT.

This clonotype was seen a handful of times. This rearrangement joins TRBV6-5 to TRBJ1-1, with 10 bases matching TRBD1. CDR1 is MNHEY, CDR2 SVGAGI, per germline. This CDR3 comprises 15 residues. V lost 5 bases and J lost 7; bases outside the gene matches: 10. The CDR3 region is CASSPGQGDVDEAFF. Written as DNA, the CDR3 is TGTGCCAGCAGTCCCGGACAGGGGGACGTTGATGAAGCTTTCTTT.

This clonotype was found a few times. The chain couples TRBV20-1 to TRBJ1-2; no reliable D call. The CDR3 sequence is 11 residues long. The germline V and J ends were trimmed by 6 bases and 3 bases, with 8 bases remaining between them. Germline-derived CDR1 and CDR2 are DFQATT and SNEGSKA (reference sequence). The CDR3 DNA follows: TGCAGTGCCCAGGTTGACTATGGCTACACCTTC. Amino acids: CSAQVDYGYTF.

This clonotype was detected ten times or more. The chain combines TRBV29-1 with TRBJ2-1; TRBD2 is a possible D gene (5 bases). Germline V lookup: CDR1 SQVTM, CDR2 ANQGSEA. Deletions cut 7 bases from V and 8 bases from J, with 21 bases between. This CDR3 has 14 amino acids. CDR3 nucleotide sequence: TGCAGCGCCGGCGGCGGGCAGCTGGGCGATGAGCAGTTCTTC. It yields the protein CSAGGGQLGDEQFF.

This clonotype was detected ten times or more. CDR3 sequence reads: CASSVDRNTEAFF. The CDR3 nucleotides read TGTGCCAGCAGCGTAGACCGGAACACTGAAGCTTTCTTT. V gene TRBV9 combines with J gene TRBJ1-1; D gene uncertain. This CDR3 contains 13 residues. Germline loops: CDR1 SGDLS, CDR2 YYNGEE. The ends were cut back, 0 bases at V and 1 base at J, with 4 bases in the middle.

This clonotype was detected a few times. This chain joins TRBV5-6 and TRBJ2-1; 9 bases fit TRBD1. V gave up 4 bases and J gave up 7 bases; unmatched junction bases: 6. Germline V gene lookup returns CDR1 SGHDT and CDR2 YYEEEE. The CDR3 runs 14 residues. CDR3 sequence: CASSARGQGNEQFF. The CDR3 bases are TGTGCCAGCAGCGCCCGGGGACAGGGTAATGAGCAGTTCTTC.

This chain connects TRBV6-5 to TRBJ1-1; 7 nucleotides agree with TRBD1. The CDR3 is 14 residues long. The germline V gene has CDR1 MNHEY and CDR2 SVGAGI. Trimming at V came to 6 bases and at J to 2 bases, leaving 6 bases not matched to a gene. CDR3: CASRTGRGNTEAFF. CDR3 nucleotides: TGTGCCAGCAGGACAGGGAGGGGCAACACTGAAGCTTTCTTT.

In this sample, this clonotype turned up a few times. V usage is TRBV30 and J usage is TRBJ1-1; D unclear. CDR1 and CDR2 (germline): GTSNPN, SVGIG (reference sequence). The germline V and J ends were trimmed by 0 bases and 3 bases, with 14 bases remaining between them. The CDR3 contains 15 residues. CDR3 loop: CAWSVLERRDTEAFF. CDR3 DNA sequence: TGTGCCTGGAGTGTACTTGAACGACGGGACACTGAAGCTTTCTTT. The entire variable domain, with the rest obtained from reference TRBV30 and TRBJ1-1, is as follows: SQTIHQWPATLVQPVGSPLSLECTVEGTSNPNLYWYRQAAGRGLQLLFYSVGIGQISSEVPQNLSASRPQDRQFILSSKKLLLSDSGFYLCAWSVLERRDTEAFFGQGTRLTVV.

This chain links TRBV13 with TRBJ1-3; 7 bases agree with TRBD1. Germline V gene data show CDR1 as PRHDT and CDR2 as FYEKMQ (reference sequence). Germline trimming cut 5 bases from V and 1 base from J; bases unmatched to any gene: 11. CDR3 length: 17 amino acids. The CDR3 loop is CASSRDRRTTSGNTIYF. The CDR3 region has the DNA TGTGCCAGCAGCCGGGACAGACGAACCACATCTGGAAACACCATATATTTT.

The CDR3 sequence is CASRGLAGGTSSYEQYF. The DNA of the CDR3 is TGTGCCAGCAGGGGACTAGCGGGAGGTACCTCCTCCTACGAGCAGTACTTC. V gene TRBV12-3 or TRBV12-4 combines with J gene TRBJ2-7; 15 bases align to TRBD2. The CDR3 loop spans 17 amino acids. With V trimmed by 6 bases and J by 0 bases, 6 bases remained unmatched.